This T cell receptor (beta chain) was recorded in a study of molecular identifiers for immune sequencing clone quantification (dated 2018 in TCRdb). The study in broad terms: In a replicate experiment, RNA from roughly 20,000 or 100,000 naive CD8 T cells was split into five aliquots, four of which were sequenced. The study was a methods study using CD8 T cells to benchmark molecular-identifier clustering-based TCR repertoire sequencing (MIDCIRS) and TCR RNA copy counting. Here is what the overall study found, with its caveats: Clones above 20 RNA copies held over 97% of molecules in CMV-specific effector cells but under 1% in naive cells. When barcode sub-clustering was not used, chimeric consensus sequences inflated TCR diversity, with chimeras reaching as high as 47%. Modeling indicated about 3 TCR RNA copies recovered per cell, compared with roughly 9.7 by digital PCR, which implies a capture efficiency of 25% to 35%. Highly expanded clone sizes could be underestimated if identical TCR molecules share a barcode. A single cell's worth of spiked-in Jurkat TCR RNA was reported detectable even among around 970,000 naive CD8 T cells. The naive libraries included spiked-in Jurkat TCR RNA (approximately ten copies' worth), and this RNA is not part of the donor repertoire.

Library generation was performed with PCR. TCRdb lists the instrument as NextSeq 500. Bulk TCR libraries were generated as previously described, with the TCR primers listed in Table S5 used. Purification of total RNA was performed with the Qiagen AllPrep DNA/RNA kit. Before analysis, reads from multiple sequencing runs of one library were combined. As for the original processing: Only reads with exact TCR constant sequence were kept, trimmed to 150 nt, and grouped by their 12-nt molecular barcodes. Reads inside each barcode group were sub-clustered using a 15% Levenshtein threshold, and a quality-weighted consensus sequence was constructed for each RNA molecule. Non-functional sequences were discarded, and so were lower-count sequences lying one edit away from another sequence. Based on a fit of two negative binomial distributions, barcode sub-clusters having less than 20% of the maximum read count were discarded. The raw public data were reprocessed by TCRdb itself: fastp quality trimming at Q25, MiXCR clonotype calling, in-frame beta chains only. CDR3 protein sequences are deduplicated, and each keeps its most common genes and DNA. TCRdb, not the authors, supplied the V and J calls. This sample has hundreds of thousands of distinct CDR3 sequences in its table, and about 25% of those were observed once. The top ten clones comprise 0.78% of the sample.

Naive CD8 T cell libraries were made from about 20,000 to 1,000,000 sorted cells using 10%, 30% or 50% of purified RNA. Naive CD8 T cells were FACS-sorted as CD8+CD4-CCR7+CD45RA+ on a BD FACSAria II into RLT Plus buffer. Detection sensitivity was tested by spiking Jurkat RNA equal to 9 to 10 TCR copies' worth into samples containing roughly 19,000-1,100,000 naive CD8 T cells. CD8 T cells were enriched with RosetteSep CD8+ T Cell Enrichment Cocktail and Ficoll-Paque, followed by ACK red cell lysis. Notes on this clonotype: The antigen it recognizes is unknown. Base qualities are not recorded, but no much larger clone differs from it by a single base.

V lost 7 bases and J lost 7 bases, and the count of bases not matched to a germline gene is 13. Its CDR3 holds 16 amino acids, cysteine through phenylalanine. CDR3 DNA is the only sequence kept; it has 48 bases, read in frame from the first base. CDR1 GTSNPN and CDR2 SVGIG are derived from the germline V gene (reference sequence). In this chain, TRBV30 is recombined with TRBJ1-4, with 12 junctional bases fitting TRBD1. The sequenced sample was naive CD8+ T cells from blood, with Jurkat cell RNA spiked in. This sample's cell subset or site label indicates: FACS-sorted CD8+CD4-CCR7+CD45RA+ naive T cells. The TCR comes from a human donor in good health. Some libraries in this study had Jurkat cell RNA spiked in. The CDR3 has the sequence CASTGQGARGGEKLFF. At the DNA level, the sequence is TGTGCCTCCACGGGACAGGGGGCGCGTGGCGGTGAAAAACTGTTTTTT.